Sequencing of this T cell receptor beta chain was carried out in a study of regulatory T cells in long-lasting Graves disease. The sample's time point: newly diagnosed GD, antithyroid drugs for less than 3 months. There was RNA extracted from PBMCs, and the TCR library was made from it. Patient provenance is recorded as an endocrinology department in Xi'an, China. Library construction for TCR beta used iRepertoire HTBI primers and Arm-PCR of CDR3 regions. TCRdb processed the multiplex PCR reads anew with MiXCR; each CDR3 protein has one entry. The sample lists about 420,000 distinct CDR3 sequences, 16% occurring once. The CDR3 runs to 15 residues. The J segment lost 5 bases and the V segment lost 2 bases, leaving 7 bases of the junction unmatched. Per germline, CDR1 KGHDR and CDR2 SFDVKD. These sequences were also reported in another study, on T cells in Graves' hyperthyroidism and ophthalmopathy.

Material: peripheral blood mononuclear cells (PBMCs), obtained at new diagnosis, from a patient treated with antithyroid drugs. The genes are TRBV24-1 and TRBJ1-2; 7 positions agree with TRBD1. The clonotype comes from a woman between 18 and 29 years old with Graves disease. CDR3 residues: CATSDSSGTEYGYTF. The CDR3 region has the DNA TGTGCCACCAGTGATTCTTCCGGGACAGAGTATGGCTACACCTTC.